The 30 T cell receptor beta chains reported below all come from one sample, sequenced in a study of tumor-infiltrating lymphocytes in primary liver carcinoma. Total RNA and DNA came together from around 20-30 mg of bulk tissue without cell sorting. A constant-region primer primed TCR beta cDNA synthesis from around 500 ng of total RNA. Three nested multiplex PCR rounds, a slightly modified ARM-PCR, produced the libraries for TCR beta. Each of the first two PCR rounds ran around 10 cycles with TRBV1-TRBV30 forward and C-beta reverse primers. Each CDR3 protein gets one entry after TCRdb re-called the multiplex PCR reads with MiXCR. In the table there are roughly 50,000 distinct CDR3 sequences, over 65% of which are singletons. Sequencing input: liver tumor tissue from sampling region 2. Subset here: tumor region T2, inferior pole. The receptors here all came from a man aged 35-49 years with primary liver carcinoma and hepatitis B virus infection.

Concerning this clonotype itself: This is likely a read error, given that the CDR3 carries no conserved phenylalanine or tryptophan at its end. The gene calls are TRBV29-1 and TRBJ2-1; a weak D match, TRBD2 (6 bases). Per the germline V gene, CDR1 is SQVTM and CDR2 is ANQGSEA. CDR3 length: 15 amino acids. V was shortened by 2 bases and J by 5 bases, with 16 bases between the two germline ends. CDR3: CSVEPLAAYDNEQFL. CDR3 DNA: TGCAGCGTTGAACCACTAGCTGCCTATGACAATGAGCAGTTCTTG.

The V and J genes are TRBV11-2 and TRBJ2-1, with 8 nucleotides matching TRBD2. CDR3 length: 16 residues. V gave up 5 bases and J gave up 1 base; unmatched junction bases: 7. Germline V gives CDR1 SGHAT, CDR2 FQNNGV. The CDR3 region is CASSPRASGSYNEQFF. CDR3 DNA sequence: TGTGCCAGCAGCCCTCGAGCTAGCGGGTCCTACAATGAGCAGTTCTTC.

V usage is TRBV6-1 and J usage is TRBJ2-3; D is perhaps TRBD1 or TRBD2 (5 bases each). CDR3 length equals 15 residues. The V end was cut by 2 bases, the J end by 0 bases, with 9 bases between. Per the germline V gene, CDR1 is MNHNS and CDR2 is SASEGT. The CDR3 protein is CASSEYGGSTDTQYF. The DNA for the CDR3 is TGTGCCAGCAGTGAATATGGGGGAAGCACAGATACGCAGTATTTT.

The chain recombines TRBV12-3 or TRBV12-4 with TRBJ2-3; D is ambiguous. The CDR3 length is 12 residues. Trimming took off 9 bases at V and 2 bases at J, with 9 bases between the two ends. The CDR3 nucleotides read TGTGCCAGGAGAGGAGCCACAGATACGCAGTATTTT. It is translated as CARRGATDTQYF.

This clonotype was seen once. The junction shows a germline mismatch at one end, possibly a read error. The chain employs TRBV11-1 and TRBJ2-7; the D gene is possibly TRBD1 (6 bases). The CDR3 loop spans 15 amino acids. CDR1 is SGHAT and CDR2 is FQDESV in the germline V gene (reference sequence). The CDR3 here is CASNFDGQFSYDQYF. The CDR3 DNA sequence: TGTGCCAGCAACTTCGACGGACAGTTCTCCTACGATCAGTATTTC.

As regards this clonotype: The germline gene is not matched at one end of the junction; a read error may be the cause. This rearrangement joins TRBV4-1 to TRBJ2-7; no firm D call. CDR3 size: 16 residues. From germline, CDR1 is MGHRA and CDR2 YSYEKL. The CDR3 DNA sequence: TGCGCCAGCAGCCTTCTACCCGACGATCTTGGGTTCGGGCAGCACTTC. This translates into CASSLLPDDLGFGQHF.

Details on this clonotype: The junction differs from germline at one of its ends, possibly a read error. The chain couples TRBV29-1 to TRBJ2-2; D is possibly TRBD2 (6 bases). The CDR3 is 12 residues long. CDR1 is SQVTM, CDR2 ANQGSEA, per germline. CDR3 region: CNVRAGPGGLFF. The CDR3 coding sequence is TGCAACGTCCGAGCAGGGCCCGGGGGGCTGTTTTTT.

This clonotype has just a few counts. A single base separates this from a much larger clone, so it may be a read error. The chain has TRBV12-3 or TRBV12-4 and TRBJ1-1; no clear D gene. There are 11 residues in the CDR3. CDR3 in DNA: TGTGTCAGCAGTTTGCCAGGAGTGGCTTTCTTT. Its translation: CVSSLPGVAFF.

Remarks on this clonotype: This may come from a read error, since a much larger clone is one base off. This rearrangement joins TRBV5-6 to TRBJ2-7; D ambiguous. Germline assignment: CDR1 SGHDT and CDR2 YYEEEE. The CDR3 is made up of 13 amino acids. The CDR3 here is CAISLPLRYEQYF. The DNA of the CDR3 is TGTGCCATCAGCTTGCCACTTCGCTACGAGCAGTACTTC.

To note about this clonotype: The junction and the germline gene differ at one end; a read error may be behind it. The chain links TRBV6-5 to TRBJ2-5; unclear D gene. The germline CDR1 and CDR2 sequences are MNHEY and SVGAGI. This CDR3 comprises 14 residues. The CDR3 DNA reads TGTCCCAGCAGTTACCGTAGTACGAATGAGACCCAGTATTTC. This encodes CPSSYRSTNETQYF.

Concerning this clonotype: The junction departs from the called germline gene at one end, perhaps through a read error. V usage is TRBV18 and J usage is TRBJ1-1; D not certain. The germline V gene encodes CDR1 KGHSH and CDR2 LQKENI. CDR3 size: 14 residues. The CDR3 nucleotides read TGTGCCAACTCACCGGACGCTCTTAACACTGGAGCTTTCTTT. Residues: CANSPDALNTGAFF.

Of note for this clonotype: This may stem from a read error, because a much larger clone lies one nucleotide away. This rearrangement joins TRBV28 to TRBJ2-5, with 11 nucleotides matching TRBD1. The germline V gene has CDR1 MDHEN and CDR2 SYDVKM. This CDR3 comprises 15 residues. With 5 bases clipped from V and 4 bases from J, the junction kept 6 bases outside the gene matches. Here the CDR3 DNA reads TGTGCCAGCAGTATGGACAGGGGGCACAGAGAGACCCAGTACTTC. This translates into CASSMDRGHRETQYF.

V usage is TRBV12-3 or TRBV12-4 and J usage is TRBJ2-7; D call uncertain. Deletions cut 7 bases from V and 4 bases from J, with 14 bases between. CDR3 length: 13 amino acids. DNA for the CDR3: TGTGCCAGCACCCGATGTCAATATTACGAGCAGTACTTC. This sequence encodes CASTRCQYYEQYF.

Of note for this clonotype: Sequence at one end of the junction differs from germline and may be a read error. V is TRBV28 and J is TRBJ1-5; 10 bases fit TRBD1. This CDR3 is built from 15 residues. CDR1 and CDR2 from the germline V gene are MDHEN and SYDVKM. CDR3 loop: CASSLAGTGDQPQHF. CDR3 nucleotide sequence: TGCGCCAGCAGTCTTGCCGGGACAGGGGATCAGCCCCAGCATTTT.

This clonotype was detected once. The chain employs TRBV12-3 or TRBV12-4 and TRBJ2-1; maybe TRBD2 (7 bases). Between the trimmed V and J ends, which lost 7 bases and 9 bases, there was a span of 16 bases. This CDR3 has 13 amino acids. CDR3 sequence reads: CASTLRGASEQFF. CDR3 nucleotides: TGTGCCAGCACCCTACGGGGGGCGAGTGAGCAGTTCTTC.

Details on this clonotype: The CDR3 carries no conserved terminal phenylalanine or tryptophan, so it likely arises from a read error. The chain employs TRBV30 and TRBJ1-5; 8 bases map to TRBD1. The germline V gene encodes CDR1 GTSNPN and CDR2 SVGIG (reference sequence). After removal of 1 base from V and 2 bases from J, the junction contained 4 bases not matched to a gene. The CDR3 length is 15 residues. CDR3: CAWSADRGGNQPQHI. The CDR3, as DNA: TGTGCCTGGAGTGCTGACAGGGGAGGCAATCAGCCCCAGCATATT.

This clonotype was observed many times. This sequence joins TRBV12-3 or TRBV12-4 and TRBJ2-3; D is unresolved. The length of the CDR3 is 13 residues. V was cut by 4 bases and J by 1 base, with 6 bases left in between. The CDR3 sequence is CASSSDGTDTQYF. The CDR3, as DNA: TGTGCCAGCAGTTCCGACGGCACAGATACGCAGTATTTT.

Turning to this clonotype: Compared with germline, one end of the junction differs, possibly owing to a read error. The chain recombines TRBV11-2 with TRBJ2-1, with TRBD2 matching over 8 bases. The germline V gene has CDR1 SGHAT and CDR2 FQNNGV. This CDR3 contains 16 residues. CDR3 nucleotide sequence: TGTGCCAGCGGCTTGAATGTCGGACTAGCCATGGGTGAGCAGTTCTTC. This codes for CASGLNVGLAMGEQFF.

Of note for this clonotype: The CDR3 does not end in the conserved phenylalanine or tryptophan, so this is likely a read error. As DNA, the CDR3 is TGTGCCAGCAAAGGACTAGCGGGATGGAACACCGGGGAGCTGTTTATT. It encodes CASKGLAGWNTGELFI. This chain links TRBV25-1 with TRBJ2-2; 12 positions match TRBD2. Germline CDR1 and CDR2: MGHDK and SYGVNS. The length of the CDR3 is 16 residues. The ends lost 7 bases at V and 1 base at J; junction bases unmatched: 4.

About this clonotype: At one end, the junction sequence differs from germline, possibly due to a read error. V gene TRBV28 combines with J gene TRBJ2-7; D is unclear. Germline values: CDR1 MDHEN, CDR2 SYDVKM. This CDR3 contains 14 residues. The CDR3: CASSFVQGNDEQNF. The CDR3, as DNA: TGTGCCAGCAGTTTCGTACAAGGGAATGACGAGCAGAACTTC.

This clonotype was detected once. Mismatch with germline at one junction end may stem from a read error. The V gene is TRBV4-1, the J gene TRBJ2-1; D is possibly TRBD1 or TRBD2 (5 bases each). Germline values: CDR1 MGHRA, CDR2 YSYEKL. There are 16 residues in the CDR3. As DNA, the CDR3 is TGCTCCAGCATCCAATCCGGGACCAGCGGTGACAATGAGCAGTTCTTC. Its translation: CSSIQSGTSGDNEQFF.

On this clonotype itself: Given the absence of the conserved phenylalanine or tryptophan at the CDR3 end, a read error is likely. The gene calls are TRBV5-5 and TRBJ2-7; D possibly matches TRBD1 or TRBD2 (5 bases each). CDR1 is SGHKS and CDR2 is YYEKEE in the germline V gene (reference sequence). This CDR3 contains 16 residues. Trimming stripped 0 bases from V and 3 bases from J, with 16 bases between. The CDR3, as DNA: TGTGCCAGCAGCTTGGTTACACGGGGCTTCAACTACGAGCAGTACTTA. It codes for CASSLVTRGFNYEQYL.

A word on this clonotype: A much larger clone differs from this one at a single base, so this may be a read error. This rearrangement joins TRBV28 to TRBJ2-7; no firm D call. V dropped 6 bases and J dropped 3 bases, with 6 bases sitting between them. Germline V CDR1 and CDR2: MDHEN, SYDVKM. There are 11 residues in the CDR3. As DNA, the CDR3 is TGTGCCAGCAGCCAATACTACGAGCAGTACTTC. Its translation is CASSQYYEQYF.

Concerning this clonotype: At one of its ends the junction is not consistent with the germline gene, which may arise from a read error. CDR3 residues: CASSEMAVEEYF. The CDR3 DNA sequence: TGTGCCAGCAGTGAAATGGCCGTCGAGGAGTACTTC. The chain has TRBV6-1 and TRBJ2-7; D is uncertain. Germline loops: CDR1 MNHNS, CDR2 SASEGT. The CDR3 runs 12 residues.

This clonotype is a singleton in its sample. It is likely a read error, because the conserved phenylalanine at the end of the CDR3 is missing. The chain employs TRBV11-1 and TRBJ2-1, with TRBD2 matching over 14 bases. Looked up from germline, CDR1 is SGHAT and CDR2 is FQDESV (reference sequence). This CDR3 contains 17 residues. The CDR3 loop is CTRSLGLAGEVDNEQFI. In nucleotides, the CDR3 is TGTACCAGGAGCCTGGGACTAGCGGGAGAAGTTGACAATGAGCAGTTCATC.

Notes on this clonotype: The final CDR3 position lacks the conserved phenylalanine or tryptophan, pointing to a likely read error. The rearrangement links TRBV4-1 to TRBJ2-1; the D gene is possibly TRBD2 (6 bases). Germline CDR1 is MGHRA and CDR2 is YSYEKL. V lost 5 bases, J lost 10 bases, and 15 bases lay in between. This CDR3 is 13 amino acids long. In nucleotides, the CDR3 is TGCGCCAGCAGCAAGGCTTCTAGCGTCGAGCAGTTCTCC. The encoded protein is CASSKASSVEQFS.

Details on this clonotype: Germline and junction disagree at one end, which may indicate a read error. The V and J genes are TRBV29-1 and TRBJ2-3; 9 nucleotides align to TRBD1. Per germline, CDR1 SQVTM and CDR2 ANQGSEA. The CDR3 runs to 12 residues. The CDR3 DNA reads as TGCAGCGTAGAAGGGACAGGGGATACGCAGTATTTT. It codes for CSVEGTGDTQYF.

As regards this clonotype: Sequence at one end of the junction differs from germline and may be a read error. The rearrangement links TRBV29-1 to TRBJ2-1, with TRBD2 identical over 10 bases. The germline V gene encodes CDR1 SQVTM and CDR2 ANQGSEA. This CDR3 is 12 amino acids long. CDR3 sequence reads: CSDLAGDREHFF. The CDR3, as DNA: TGCAGCGATCTAGCGGGAGATAGGGAGCACTTCTTC.

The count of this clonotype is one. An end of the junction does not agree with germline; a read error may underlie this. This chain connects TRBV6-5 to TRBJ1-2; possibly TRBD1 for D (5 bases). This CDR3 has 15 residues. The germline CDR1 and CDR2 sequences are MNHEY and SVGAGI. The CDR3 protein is CVSSYSGQLNYGYTF. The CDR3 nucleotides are TGTGTCAGCAGTTACTCCGGACAACTTAACTATGGCTACACCTTC.

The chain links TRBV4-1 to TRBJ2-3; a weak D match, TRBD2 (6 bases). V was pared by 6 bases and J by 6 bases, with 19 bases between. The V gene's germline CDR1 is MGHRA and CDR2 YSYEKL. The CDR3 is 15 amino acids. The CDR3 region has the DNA TGCGCCAGCAGTCATGATATACTAGCTTTGGATACGCAGTATTTT. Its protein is CASSHDILALDTQYF.